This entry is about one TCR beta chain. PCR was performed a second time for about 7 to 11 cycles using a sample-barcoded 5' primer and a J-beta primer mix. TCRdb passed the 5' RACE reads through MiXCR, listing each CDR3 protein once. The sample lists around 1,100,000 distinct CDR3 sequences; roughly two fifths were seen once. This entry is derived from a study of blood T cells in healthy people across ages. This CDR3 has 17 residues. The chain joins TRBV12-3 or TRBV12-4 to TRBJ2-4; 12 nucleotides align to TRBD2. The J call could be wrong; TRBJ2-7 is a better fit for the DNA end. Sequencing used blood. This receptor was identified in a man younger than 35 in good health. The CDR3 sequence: CASSLTGRTSGAYEQYF. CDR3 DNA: TGTGCCAGCAGCCTGACAGGGAGGACTAGCGGGGCCTACGAGCAGTACTTC.